This T cell receptor beta chain was identified in a study of cytomegalovirus exposure and HLA in healthy donors. Whole-study results and caveats: It was reported that the classifier diagnosed cytomegalovirus status with high specificity and sensitivity in both the original and validation cohorts.

TCRdb's table, derived via immunoSEQ multiplex PCR, lists solely in-frame clones and lacks some. The data hold about 120,000 clones, with 86% observed a single time. On this clone: Its antigen is still unknown.

There are 14 residues in the CDR3. Germline loops: CDR1 SGHRS, CDR2 YFSETQ. The V and J ends lost 0 bases and 3 bases respectively, with 10 bases between them. This chain connects TRBV5-1 to TRBJ2-7; maybe TRBD1 (5 bases). Source material: PBMCs. The receptor's source is a young man in good health and CMV-seronegative. The CDR3 spells CASSLEPGYYEQYF. CDR3 in DNA: TGCGCCAGCAGCTTGGAGCCAGGGTACTACGAGCAGTACTTC.